Listed here are 10 T cell receptor beta chains from one sample, sequenced in a study of PD-1 blockade in classical Hodgkin lymphoma. Assay used: immunoSEQ multiplex PCR; TCRdb lists only in-frame clones, some missing. The sample carries about 7,000 clones, approximately 80% recorded once. The time point is: cycle 4 day 1 (C4D1), after 5 to 7 weeks of nivolumab. Every patient had relapsed following autologous stem cell transplantation, and cohorts differed in brentuximab vedotin exposure. Sequencing used peripheral blood mononuclear cells (PBMCs), obtained before the fourth cycle of nivolumab. The origin of the receptors is a human donor with classical Hodgkin lymphoma.

The chain uses TRBV7-3 and TRBJ2-5; 7 bases match TRBD2. The CDR3 covers 13 residues. J gave up 2 bases and V 5 bases, and 2 bases lay outside the gene matches. Germline CDR1 SGHTA, CDR2 FQGTGA. CDR3 in amino acids: CASSRGSQETQYF. CDR3 nucleotides: TGTGCCAGCAGCCGCGGGAGTCAAGAGACCCAGTACTTC.

This clone was picked up a small number of times. This sequence joins TRBV5-1 and TRBJ2-2, with 8 positions matching TRBD1. The V gene's germline CDR1 is SGHRS and CDR2 YFSETQ. The ends lost 0 bases at V and 6 bases at J; junction bases unmatched: 4. CDR3 length equals 15 residues. The CDR3 bases are TGCGCCAGCAGCTTGGAGGCGACAGGGGCCGGGGAGCTGTTTTTT. This codes for CASSLEATGAGELFF.

This rearrangement joins TRBV19 to TRBJ2-1; tentatively, D is TRBD1 or TRBD2 (6 bases each). Germline CDR1 is LNHDA and CDR2 is SQIVND (reference sequence). The CDR3 is 11 residues long. Trimming pared 6 bases from V and 8 bases from J, leaving 8 bases between. This CDR3 is CASRRGDEQFF. Written as DNA, the CDR3 is TGTGCCAGTAGGAGGGGGGATGAGCAGTTCTTC. Combining the CDR3 with reference TRBV19 and TRBJ2-1 gives the whole variable domain DGGITQSPKYLFRKEGQNVTLSCEQNLNHDAMYWYRQDPGQGLRLIYYSQIVNDFQKGDIAEGYSVSREKKESFPLTVTSAQKNPTAFYLCASRRGDEQFFGPGTRLTVL.

This clone has only one observation. The chain joins TRBV11-2 to TRBJ2-1, with TRBD2 identical over 7 bases. CDR1 and CDR2 from the germline V gene are SGHAT and FQNNGV. V gave up 1 base and J gave up 4 bases; unmatched junction bases: 4. The CDR3 consists of 15 residues. The CDR3 here is CASSLGLAAYNEQFF. CDR3 bases: TGTGCCAGCAGCTTAGGGCTAGCGGCTTACAATGAGCAGTTCTTC.

The CDR3 DNA follows: TGCGCCAGCAGCCAAGATATCAGAGGAAATCCGAGGGGGGAAGAGACCCAGTACTTC. It codes for CASSQDIRGNPRGEETQYF. V usage is TRBV4-3 and J usage is TRBJ2-5, with D possibly being TRBD1 or TRBD2 (6 bases each). Germline lookup yields CDR1 LGHNA and CDR2 YSLEER. Trimming shortened V by 0 bases and J by 3 bases, and 23 bases separated the two germline ends. The CDR3 has 19 amino acids.

The chain has TRBV28 and TRBJ2-7; D not resolved. Trimming left V 5 bases short and J 2 bases short, with 13 bases between. The CDR3 spans 14 residues. Germline-derived CDR1 and CDR2 are MDHEN and SYDVKM. DNA for the CDR3: TGTGCCAGCAGTAAGGGAAAACTTCCCTACGAGCAGTACTTC. Its translation is CASSKGKLPYEQYF. The variable domain in full, completed from reference TRBV28 and TRBJ2-7, reads DVKVTQSSRYLVKRTGEKVFLECVQDMDHENMFWYRQDPGLGLRLIYFSYDVKMKEKGDIPEGYSVSREKKERFSLILESASTNQTSMYLCASSKGKLPYEQYFGPGTRLTVT.

This clone was counted once. The chain carries TRBV7-2 and TRBJ1-1, with a weak D call TRBD1 (5 bases). This CDR3 comprises 17 residues. Germline CDR1 SGHTA, CDR2 FQGNSA. Trimming took off 5 bases at V and 0 bases at J, with 19 bases between the two ends. The CDR3 DNA sequence: TGTGCCAGCAGCCCGAAAGGGGCCGCAGGGTTGAACACTGAAGCTTTCTTT. Translating gives CASSPKGAAGLNTEAFF.

The V and J genes are TRBV7-3 and TRBJ2-5; no definite D call. The CDR3 extends over 13 amino acids. The V gene's germline CDR1 is SGHTA and CDR2 FQGTGA. With 5 bases removed from V and 3 bases from J, the gap between germline ends came to 10 bases. CDR3 DNA: TGTGCCAGCAGCGGCCATCCTGAAGAGACCCAGTACTTC. It encodes CASSGHPEETQYF. Combining the CDR3 with reference TRBV7-3 and TRBJ2-5 gives the whole variable domain GAGVSQTPSNKVTEKGKYVELRCDPISGHTALYWYRQSLGQGPEFLIYFQGTGAADDSGLPNDRFFAVRPEGSVSTLKIQRTERGDSAVYLCASSGHPEETQYFGPGTRLLVL.

The gene calls are TRBV4-1 and TRBJ2-7; TRBD1 matches at 9 bases. The CDR3 consists of 20 residues. Germline CDR1 and CDR2: MGHRA and YSYEKL. The trim removed 0 bases at V and 0 bases at J, leaving 15 bases unmatched. In DNA, the CDR3 is TGCGCCAGCAGCCAAGATCGTAGGGACAGGGATCAAGTGAGCTCCTACGAGCAGTACTTC. Its translation is CASSQDRRDRDQVSSYEQYF.

This chain connects TRBV7-3 to TRBJ2-1; D gene ambiguous. Germline V CDR1 and CDR2: SGHTA, FQGTGA. V lost 1 base and J 7 bases, leaving 14 bases between the germline ends. The CDR3 has 15 residues. As DNA, the CDR3 is TGTGCCAGCAGCTTAATCGCTACCCTGAGTAATGAGCAGTTCTTC. It specifies CASSLIATLSNEQFF. The entire variable domain, with the rest obtained from reference TRBV7-3 and TRBJ2-1, is as follows: GAGVSQTPSNKVTEKGKYVELRCDPISGHTALYWYRQSLGQGPEFLIYFQGTGAADDSGLPNDRFFAVRPEGSVSTLKIQRTERGDSAVYLCASSLIATLSNEQFFGPGTRLTVL.